Below are 20 T cell receptor beta chains sequenced from a single sample in a study of shared clonotypes between healthy human individuals. The protocol was immunoSEQ multiplex PCR, while the TCRdb copy is restricted to in-frame clones and leaves out a portion. The sample consists of about a million clones, about 75% of them appearing once. Sequenced material: memory CD4+ T cells sorted from blood. Regarding subset: CD45RA-negative fraction. These receptors originate from a man in his late teens or twenties in good health.

This clone showed up just a few times. The rearrangement joins TRBV30 to TRBJ2-1, with unresolved D. In germline, CDR1 is GTSNPN, CDR2 SVGIG (reference sequence). There are 13 residues in the CDR3. Trimming took off 2 bases at V and 6 bases at J, with 11 bases between the two ends. CDR3 DNA: TGTGCCTGGAGTTCCCCGCCGCCCAATGAGCAGTTCTTC. Translated, it gives CAWSSPPPNEQFF.

The V call is TRBV5-6, the J call TRBJ2-5, with 9 bases identical to TRBD1. The germline CDR1 and CDR2 sequences are SGHDT and YYEEEE. The CDR3 runs 15 residues. V dropped 0 bases and J dropped 5; count of bases not matched to a gene: 5. The CDR3 coding sequence is TGTGCCAGCAGCTTGGGACAGGGGGTTCGGGAGACCCAGTACTTC. Translated, it gives CASSLGQGVRETQYF.

V usage is TRBV2 and J usage is TRBJ1-6; TRBD1 matches at 10 bases. The V and J ends lost 8 bases and 10 bases, in that order; junction bases with no gene match: 8. Germline V lookup: CDR1 SNHLY, CDR2 FYNNEI. The CDR3 runs to 14 residues. CDR3 nucleotides: TGTGCCAGCCAATTGACAGGGGGCGGATCACCCCTCCACTTT. The encoded protein is CASQLTGGGSPLHF.

The DNA of the CDR3 is TGTGCCAGCAGCGCCGCGGCCGGAGATCAGCCCCAGCATTTT. It translates to CASSAAAGDQPQHF. This chain uses TRBV9 with TRBJ1-5; unclear D gene. The germline gives CDR1 SGDLS, CDR2 YYNGEE. The CDR3 has 14 residues. Trimming shortened V by 3 bases and J by 5 bases, and 12 bases separated the two germline ends.

The chain employs TRBV5-1 and TRBJ1-6; 12 nucleotides agree with TRBD1. The CDR3 is made up of 14 amino acids. Germline V gives CDR1 SGHRS, CDR2 YFSETQ. After removal of 4 bases from V and 9 bases from J, the junction contained 2 bases not matched to a gene. CDR3 in DNA: TGCGCCAGCAGCCTGGGACAGGGGGCTTCACCCCTCCACTTT. Its translation: CASSLGQGASPLHF. Complete variable domain (other parts from reference TRBV5-1 and TRBJ1-6): KAGVTQTPRYLIKTRGQQVTLSCSPISGHRSVSWYQQTPGQGLQFLFEYFSETQRNKGNFPGRFSGRQFSNSRSEMNVSTLELGDSALYLCASSLGQGASPLHFGNGTRLTVT.

The J gene is TRBJ2-6, the V gene TRBV19; 7 bases line up with TRBD1. Germline V CDR1 and CDR2: LNHDA, SQIVND (reference sequence). V trimming: 3 bases; J trimming: 2 bases; junction bases outside the gene matches: 1. This CDR3 is built from 15 residues. The CDR3 coding sequence is TGTGCCAGTAGTATTGACAGGGCTGGGGCCAACGTCCTGACTTTC. Protein: CASSIDRAGANVLTF.

Points on this clone: Other DNA sequences from this sample encode an identical CDR3 as well. V gene TRBV6-5 combines with J gene TRBJ2-1; D gene uncertain. The length of the CDR3 is 13 residues. V was trimmed by 2 bases and J by 3 bases, leaving 5 bases between them. The germline V gene encodes CDR1 MNHEY and CDR2 SVGAGI. The CDR3 loop reads CASSYGGYNEQFF. The CDR3 DNA reads as TGTGCCAGCAGTTACGGCGGCTACAATGAGCAGTTCTTC.

The chain has TRBV27 and TRBJ2-1, with 7 bases identical to TRBD1. Germline lookup yields CDR1 MNHEY and CDR2 SMNVEV (reference sequence). Trimming cost V 5 bases and J 6 bases; bases outside gene matches: 10. CDR3 length equals 15 residues. CDR3 amino acids: CASSPYRDSGNEQFF. The CDR3 DNA follows: TGTGCCAGCAGTCCCTACCGGGACAGCGGCAATGAGCAGTTCTTC.

This chain links TRBV4-2 with TRBJ2-5; the D gene could be TRBD1 or TRBD2 (5 bases each). The V gene lost 0 bases and the J gene lost 2 bases, with 7 bases spanning the gap. The germline gives CDR1 LGHNA, CDR2 YNFKEQ. This CDR3 is 14 amino acids long. CDR3 DNA sequence: TGTGCCAGCAGCCAAGATTGGGGGCAAGAGACCCAGTACTTC. It is translated as CASSQDWGQETQYF.

This clone was observed a single time. The rearrangement uses TRBV2 and TRBJ2-5; possible D gene TRBD2, 5 bases. The germline V and J ends were trimmed by 5 bases and 5 bases, with 15 bases remaining between them. Germline V lookup: CDR1 SNHLY, CDR2 FYNNEI. The CDR3 spans 14 residues. The CDR3 bases are TGTGCCAGCAGTCTGACGACTCCGGGGGAGACCCAGTACTTC. Translation gives CASSLTTPGETQYF.

V gene TRBV2 combines with J gene TRBJ2-1; TRBD2 matches at 11 bases. Germline V gives CDR1 SNHLY, CDR2 FYNNEI. V lost 6 bases to trimming and J lost 7 bases; unmatched junction nucleotides: 11. The CDR3 runs to 16 residues. Written as DNA, the CDR3 is TGTGCCAGCAGCCAACTTAGCGGGAGGGCCGGGAATGAGCAGTTCTTC. It yields the protein CASSQLSGRAGNEQFF.

The chain is built from TRBV19 and TRBJ1-1, with 10 bases aligning to TRBD1. In germline, CDR1 is LNHDA, CDR2 SQIVND (reference sequence). V dropped 6 bases and J dropped 10; count of bases not matched to a gene: 11. CDR3 length: 14 residues. CDR3: CASSLGQGLGIAFF. In nucleotides, the CDR3 is TGTGCCAGTAGCCTGGGACAGGGGTTGGGCATAGCTTTCTTT.

This clone was seen just once. The chain carries TRBV4-1 and TRBJ1-2; 9 nucleotides agree with TRBD1. The CDR3 has 16 residues. Germline V gives CDR1 MGHRA, CDR2 YSYEKL. V was pared by 4 bases and J by 2 bases, with 8 bases of the junction left unmatched. CDR3 coding DNA: TGCGCCAGCAGCCCGCTGACAGGGGGGTTCAACTATGGCTACACCTTC. Protein: CASSPLTGGFNYGYTF.

This clone was seen once. The rearrangement joins TRBV6-5 to TRBJ2-5; the match to TRBD2 covers 11 bases. V trimming: 4 bases; J trimming: 3 bases; junction bases outside the gene matches: 7. CDR3 length: 16 residues. The germline V gene encodes CDR1 MNHEY and CDR2 SVGAGI. CDR3 protein: CASSSAGSGGEETQYF. DNA for the CDR3: TGTGCCAGCAGTTCGGCGGGTAGCGGGGGGGAAGAGACCCAGTACTTC.

The rearrangement links TRBV19 to TRBJ2-2; 7 bases match TRBD2. The CDR3 runs to 13 residues. In germline, CDR1 is LNHDA, CDR2 SQIVND (reference sequence). Trimming cost V 7 bases and J 5 bases; bases outside gene matches: 4. The CDR3 region is CASKGRGTGELFF. The CDR3 DNA sequence: TGTGCCAGTAAGGGGCGGGGGACCGGGGAGCTGTTTTTT.

The chain recombines TRBV5-8 with TRBJ1-1; TRBD1 matches 9 bases. Germline V gives CDR1 SGHTS, CDR2 YDEGEE. The CDR3 contains 14 residues. J was trimmed by 0 bases and V by 5 bases; bases with no gene match: 2. DNA of the CDR3: TGTGCCAGCAGACAGGGGGCTGTGAACACTGAAGCTTTCTTT. This gives the protein CASRQGAVNTEAFF.

The rearrangement links TRBV7-2 to TRBJ1-1, with TRBD1 matching over 9 bases. The CDR3 spans 15 residues. V shed 6 bases and J 0 bases; nucleotides not matched to a gene: 5. In germline, CDR1 is SGHTA, CDR2 FQGNSA. CDR3 coding DNA: TGTGCCAGCAGGCTAACAGGGGGCATGAACACTGAAGCTTTCTTT. It encodes CASRLTGGMNTEAFF.

This rearrangement joins TRBV7-9 to TRBJ1-4; 7 nucleotides line up with TRBD1. The germline V gene encodes CDR1 SEHNR and CDR2 FQNEAQ (reference sequence). Trimming cost V 2 bases and J 7 bases; bases outside gene matches: 7. CDR3 size: 15 residues. The CDR3 loop is CASSLMGTGAEKLFF. The CDR3, as DNA: TGTGCCAGCAGCTTAATGGGAACAGGGGCTGAAAAACTGTTTTTT.

This chain links TRBV7-2 with TRBJ2-5; D ambiguous. The V gene's germline CDR1 is SGHTA and CDR2 FQGNSA. This CDR3 is built from 15 residues. The V end was cut by 5 bases, the J end by 1 base, with 14 bases between. In nucleotides, the CDR3 is TGTGCCAGCAGCCAGCCGGGTCTGTCCCAAGAGACCCAGTACTTC. Its protein product is CASSQPGLSQETQYF.

This clone was recorded a few times. V gene TRBV2 combines with J gene TRBJ2-7, with D possibly being TRBD1 or TRBD2 (5 bases each). Trimming left V 6 bases short and J 2 bases short, with 14 bases between. The germline CDR1 and CDR2 sequences are SNHLY and FYNNEI. This CDR3 spans 14 amino acids. The CDR3 sequence: CASRDRDVPYEQYF. DNA for the CDR3: TGTGCCAGCAGGGATAGGGACGTACCCTACGAGCAGTACTTC.